The 28 T cell receptor beta chains reported below all come from one sample, sequenced in a study of blood T cell repertoires in COVID-19. The data were produced by immunoSEQ multiplex PCR, yet TCRdb's version contains in-frame clones alone and is incomplete. The sample has some 100,000 clones; 80% to 95% are singletons. Sample: peripheral blood. These receptors were collected from a man aged 65 to 79 with acute or convalescent COVID-19.

V usage is TRBV28 and J usage is TRBJ1-5, with 11 bases that match TRBD1. The CDR3 extends over 15 amino acids. Germline V gene data show CDR1 as MDHEN and CDR2 as SYDVKM. The trim removed 6 bases at V and 7 bases at J, leaving 8 bases unmatched. In nucleotides, the CDR3 is TGTGCCAGCAGCTCCCCCGGGACAGGGGGACAGCCCCAGCATTTT. The encoded protein is CASSSPGTGGQPQHF.

The chain links TRBV29-1 to TRBJ1-2; possible D gene TRBD1, 5 bases. This CDR3 contains 11 residues. Trimming took 4 bases from V and 10 from J, leaving 13 bases between them. Germline V lookup: CDR1 SQVTM, CDR2 ANQGSEA. CDR3: CSVGGGADYTF. The CDR3 DNA sequence: TGCAGCGTTGGGGGGGGTGCGGACTACACCTTC. The full variable domain, its missing parts supplied by reference TRBV29-1 and TRBJ1-2, is SAVISQKPSRDICQRGTSLTIQCQVDSQVTMMFWYRQQPGQSLTLIATANQGSEATYESGFVIDKFPISRPNLTFSTLTVSNMSPEDSSIYLCSVGGGADYTFGSGTRLTVV.

The genes are TRBV3-1 (or the pseudogene TRBV3-2) and TRBJ1-2, with unresolved D. CDR1 is LGHDT and CDR2 is YNNKEL in the germline V gene (reference sequence). Trimming stripped 4 bases from V and 2 bases from J, with 11 bases between. The CDR3 is 14 amino acids. The CDR3 DNA reads TGTGCCAGCAGCCGTGCGGGAGAAAACTATGGCTACACCTTC. Protein product: CASSRAGENYGYTF.

This chain uses TRBV28 with TRBJ2-7; 7 positions match TRBD2. This CDR3 is 15 amino acids long. CDR1 and CDR2 (germline): MDHEN, SYDVKM. V lost 5 bases, J lost 1 base, and 8 bases stayed unmatched. The CDR3 protein is CASSRPGTTSYEQYF. Written as DNA, the CDR3 is TGTGCCAGCAGTCGACCCGGGACTACATCCTACGAGCAGTACTTC.

This clone has more than one count but fewer than ten. This chain uses TRBV5-1 with TRBJ1-1, with TRBD1 matching 8 bases. The CDR3 has 14 residues. Germline CDR1 SGHRS, CDR2 YFSETQ. The junction had 2 bases not matched to a gene; V was cut back by 3 bases and J by 1 base. The CDR3: CASSSQGGNTEAFF. In DNA, the CDR3 is TGCGCCAGCAGCTCACAGGGGGGGAACACTGAAGCTTTCTTT.

V gene TRBV12-5 combines with J gene TRBJ2-7; TRBD1 aligns across 9 bases. The CDR3 runs 19 residues. The J segment lost 5 bases and the V segment lost 1 base, leaving 18 bases of the junction unmatched. Germline assignment: CDR1 LGHNT and CDR2 FRNRAP. CDR3 in DNA: TGTGCTAGTGGTTTGGCAGTAGGCCAACCGGGACAGGGAGCGGACGAGCAGTACTTC. Its protein product is CASGLAVGQPGQGADEQYF.

The chain uses TRBV4-2 and TRBJ1-4, with 7 positions matching TRBD1. In germline, CDR1 is LGHNA, CDR2 YNFKEQ. Germline trimming cut 3 bases from V and 0 bases from J; bases unmatched to any gene: 4. The CDR3 is made up of 16 amino acids. The CDR3 sequence: CASSQGTGATNEKLFF. DNA for the CDR3: TGTGCCAGCAGCCAGGGCACAGGGGCAACTAATGAAAAACTGTTTTTT.

The CDR3 here is CASSRASGDYEQYF. The CDR3 nucleotides are TGTGCCAGCAGCAGGGCTAGCGGGGACTACGAGCAGTACTTC. The chain employs TRBV11-3 and TRBJ2-7, with 9 bases aligning to TRBD2. Germline CDR1 and CDR2: SGHNT and YENEEA. The CDR3 runs to 14 residues. The V and J ends lost 5 bases and 3 bases, in that order; junction bases with no gene match: 5.

This clone appeared a single time. This chain links TRBV10-3 with TRBJ2-5; 14 positions agree with TRBD2. CDR1 is ENHRY, CDR2 SYGVKD, per germline. The CDR3 has 17 residues. V trimming: 5 bases; J trimming: 5 bases; junction bases outside the gene matches: 10. CDR3 bases: TGTGCCATCAGTAGGGGACTAGCGGGAGTTTTGGCTGAGACCCAGTACTTC. Translating it yields CAISRGLAGVLAETQYF.

The chain is built from TRBV6-5 and TRBJ1-1, with D possibly TRBD1 on 5 matching bases. Germline V gene lookup returns CDR1 MNHEY and CDR2 SVGAGI. Trimming cost V 2 bases and J 5 bases, with 15 bases left between them. CDR3 length: 15 residues. The CDR3: CASSYIGTKGTEAFF. CDR3 DNA sequence: TGTGCCAGCAGTTACATAGGCACCAAGGGGACTGAAGCTTTCTTT.

The V call is TRBV2, the J call TRBJ1-2; tentatively, D is TRBD1 (6 bases). Looked up from germline, CDR1 is SNHLY and CDR2 is FYNNEI. The CDR3 extends over 14 amino acids. Trimming shortened V by 5 bases and J by 0 bases, and 10 bases separated the two germline ends. The CDR3 region is CASSTDRPNYGYTF. Written as DNA, the CDR3 is TGTGCCAGCAGTACGGACAGACCTAACTATGGCTACACCTTC.

This sequence joins TRBV2 and TRBJ1-2; D is undetermined. Trimming removed 2 bases at V and 3 bases at J, with 7 bases between. CDR3 length equals 13 residues. Per germline, CDR1 SNHLY and CDR2 FYNNEI. CDR3 residues: CASSESGDYGYTF. Written as DNA, the CDR3 is TGTGCCAGCAGTGAATCCGGAGACTATGGCTACACCTTC.

The chain employs TRBV2 and TRBJ1-1; D gene uncertain. There are 12 residues in the CDR3. Trimming left V 4 bases short and J 8 bases short, with 11 bases between. CDR1 is SNHLY and CDR2 is FYNNEI in the germline V gene. The CDR3 bases are TGTGCCAGCAGTGCTACAGTAGTGGAAGCTTTCTTT. It specifies CASSATVVEAFF.

The chain employs TRBV10-3 and TRBJ1-2; 8 bases fit TRBD1. V shed 10 bases and J 2 bases; nucleotides not matched to a gene: 9. Per the germline V gene, CDR1 is ENHRY and CDR2 is SYGVKD. The CDR3 loop spans 14 amino acids. The CDR3 coding sequence is TGTGCCACCGTTGCAGGGGGCAAAAACTATGGCTACACCTTC. Protein product: CATVAGGKNYGYTF.

CDR3 protein: CASSQIWDRGNTIYF. The CDR3 coding sequence is TGCGCCAGCAGCCAAATTTGGGACAGGGGAAACACCATATATTTT. This chain uses TRBV4-1 with TRBJ1-3; the match to TRBD1 covers 8 bases. The CDR3 is 15 amino acids. The V segment lost 2 bases and the J segment 4 bases; nucleotides outside the gene matches: 4. Germline CDR1 reads MGHRA; CDR2 reads YSYEKL.

The gene calls are TRBV7-2 and TRBJ2-3; 7 bases line up with TRBD2. V shed 1 base, J shed 6 bases, and the junction held 7 bases outside the gene matches. The CDR3 extends over 15 amino acids. Looked up from germline, CDR1 is SGHTA and CDR2 is FQGNSA. The CDR3 reads CASSLGAGAGDTQYF. The CDR3, as DNA: TGTGCCAGCAGCTTAGGCGCGGGAGCGGGGGATACGCAGTATTTT.

This clone showed up just once. In DNA, the CDR3 is TGTGCCAGCAGTTTCTCGGCGCGGAATCAGCCCCAGCATTTT. Translated: CASSFSARNQPQHF. This sequence joins TRBV28 and TRBJ1-5; D is ambiguous. The CDR3 has 14 amino acids. The V end lost 3 bases, the J end lost 4 bases, and 10 bases lay between the germline ends. Looked up from germline, CDR1 is MDHEN and CDR2 is SYDVKM.

The CDR3 is CASSPRDSGNTIYF. CDR3 coding DNA: TGTGCCAGCAGTCCCAGGGACTCTGGAAACACCATATATTTT. The chain recombines TRBV3-1 (or the pseudogene TRBV3-2) with TRBJ1-3, with D perhaps TRBD1 (5 bases). From germline, CDR1 is LGHDT and CDR2 YNNKEL (reference sequence). V was shortened by 6 bases and J by 0 bases, with 9 bases between the two germline ends. The CDR3 is 14 amino acids.

The chain couples TRBV14 to TRBJ2-1; weak D call: TRBD2 (6 bases). CDR3 length: 14 amino acids. The V gene lost 4 bases and the J gene lost 6 bases, with 13 bases spanning the gap. Germline lookup yields CDR1 SGHDN and CDR2 FVKESK. CDR3 coding DNA: TGTGCCAGCAGCCTGAGCGGGCGGCGCAATGAGCAGTTCTTC. This sequence encodes CASSLSGRRNEQFF.

This chain uses TRBV6-2 or TRBV6-3 with TRBJ2-7, with D possibly matching TRBD1 (6 bases). The germline CDR1 and CDR2 sequences are MNHEY and SVGEGT. Trimming took 4 bases from V and 5 from J, leaving 18 bases between them. The CDR3 extends over 15 amino acids. The chain's CDR3 is CASSSTDRFWDEQYF. The DNA for the CDR3 is TGTGCCAGCAGTTCAACCGACAGGTTTTGGGACGAGCAGTACTTC.

The chain joins TRBV7-9 to TRBJ2-1, with 13 bases lining up with TRBD2. V lost 4 bases to trimming and J lost 3 bases; unmatched junction nucleotides: 9. There are 18 residues in the CDR3. Germline V gene sequence: CDR1 SEHNR, CDR2 FQNEAQ (reference sequence). For the CDR3, the DNA is TGTGCCAGCAGCTCCCTCGGACTAGCGGGGGAGATCTACAATGAGCAGTTCTTC. Its translation: CASSSLGLAGEIYNEQFF.

This chain joins TRBV7-8 and TRBJ2-1, with D perhaps TRBD1 (6 bases). V lost 1 base and J lost 4, with 14 bases in between. Germline V lookup: CDR1 SGHVS, CDR2 FQNEAQ. CDR3 length: 16 residues. The CDR3 region is CASSLVLRDTYNEQFF. CDR3 nucleotide sequence: TGTGCCAGCAGCTTAGTTCTCCGGGACACGTACAATGAGCAGTTCTTC.

The V gene is TRBV11-3, the J gene TRBJ2-1, with TRBD2 identical over 8 bases. This CDR3 comprises 20 residues. Germline loops: CDR1 SGHNT, CDR2 YENEEA. The V segment lost 4 bases and the J segment 3 bases; nucleotides outside the gene matches: 20. CDR3 sequence: CASSSVNRKYTSGYYNEQFF. CDR3 bases: TGTGCCAGCAGCTCAGTTAACCGGAAATACACTAGCGGTTACTACAATGAGCAGTTCTTC.

This chain links TRBV25-1 with TRBJ2-5; possible D gene TRBD1, 5 bases. Trimming took 7 bases from V and 5 from J, leaving 14 bases between them. Per the germline V gene, CDR1 is MGHDK and CDR2 is SYGVNS. This CDR3 is built from 13 residues. CDR3 amino acids: CASTRQGAETQYF. The DNA for the CDR3 is TGTGCCAGCACCCGTCAGGGTGCCGAGACCCAGTACTTC.

This clone was found once. This chain connects TRBV28 to TRBJ2-7, with TRBD2 identical over 12 bases. CDR3 length: 17 residues. Unmatched junction bases numbered 16, after V lost 4 bases and J lost 9 bases. Germline values: CDR1 MDHEN, CDR2 SYDVKM. The CDR3: CASSSQTSGSPLRVQYF. For the CDR3, the DNA is TGTGCCAGCAGTTCCCAGACTAGCGGGAGCCCCTTACGGGTGCAGTACTTC.

Remarks on this clone: The junction shows a germline mismatch at one end, possibly a read error. The rearrangement links TRBV7-9 to TRBJ2-7, with D tentatively TRBD1 (6 bases). Looked up from germline, CDR1 is SEHNR and CDR2 is FQNEAQ (reference sequence). CDR3 size: 14 residues. CDR3 sequence: CASSLARAGDAINF. The CDR3 bases are TGTGCCAGCAGCTTAGCGCGGGCAGGGGACGCTATTAACTTC.

The chain carries TRBV5-4 and TRBJ2-2; the D gene is possibly TRBD1 (6 bases). Germline CDR1 is SGHNT and CDR2 is YYREEE (reference sequence). The CDR3 contains 12 residues. V was cut by 3 bases and J by 9 bases, with 9 bases left in between. CDR3 DNA: TGTGCCAGCAGCTCGACAGGTCGGGAGCTGTTTTTT. The encoded protein is CASSSTGRELFF.

The chain carries TRBV11-3 and TRBJ1-1; 8 bases match TRBD1. J gave up 6 bases and V 0 bases, and 9 bases lay outside the gene matches. The CDR3 is made up of 16 amino acids. Germline V gene lookup returns CDR1 SGHNT and CDR2 YENEEA. The CDR3 DNA follows: TGTGCCAGCAGCTTAGACACAGGGACAGGCAACCCTGAAGCTTTCTTT. Translating gives CASSLDTGTGNPEAFF.